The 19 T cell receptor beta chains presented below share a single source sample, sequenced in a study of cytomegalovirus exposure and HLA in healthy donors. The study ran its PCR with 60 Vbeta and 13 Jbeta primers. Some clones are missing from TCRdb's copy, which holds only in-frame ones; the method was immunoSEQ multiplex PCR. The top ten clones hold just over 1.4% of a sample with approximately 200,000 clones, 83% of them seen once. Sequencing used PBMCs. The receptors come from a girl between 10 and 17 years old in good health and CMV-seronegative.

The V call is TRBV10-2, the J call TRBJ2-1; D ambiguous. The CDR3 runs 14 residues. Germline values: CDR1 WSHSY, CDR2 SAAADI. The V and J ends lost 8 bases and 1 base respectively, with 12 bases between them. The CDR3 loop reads CASLPHPSYNEQFF. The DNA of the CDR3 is TGCGCCAGCCTACCCCACCCGTCCTACAATGAGCAGTTCTTC.

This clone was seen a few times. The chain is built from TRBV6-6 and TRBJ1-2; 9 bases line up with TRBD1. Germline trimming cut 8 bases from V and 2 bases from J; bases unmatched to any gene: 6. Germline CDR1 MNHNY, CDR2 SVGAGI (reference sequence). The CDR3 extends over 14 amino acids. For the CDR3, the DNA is TGTGCCAGCGCTCGACAGGGGGGAAACTATGGCTACACCTTC. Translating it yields CASARQGGNYGYTF.

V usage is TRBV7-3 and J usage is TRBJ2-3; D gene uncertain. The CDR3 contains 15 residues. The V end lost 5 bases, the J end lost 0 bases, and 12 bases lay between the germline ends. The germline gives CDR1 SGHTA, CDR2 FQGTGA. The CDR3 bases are TGTGCCAGCAGCGCCACGGGTTGGAGCACAGATACGCAGTATTTT. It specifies CASSATGWSTDTQYF.

CDR3 DNA: TGTGCCAGCAGCCATAGACAGGCCGGTGAAAAACTGTTTTTT. Protein product: CASSHRQAGEKLFF. V is TRBV5-4 and J is TRBJ1-4; D may be TRBD1 (6 bases). V shed 4 bases and J shed 7 bases, with 14 bases lying between them. CDR3 size: 14 residues. From germline, CDR1 is SGHNT and CDR2 YYREEE (reference sequence).

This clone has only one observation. DNA of the CDR3: TGTGCCAGCAGCTTAGGTCGGGGGACCTCCTACAATGAGCAGTTCTTC. It yields the protein CASSLGRGTSYNEQFF. V is TRBV7-9 and J is TRBJ2-1, with D possibly being TRBD2 (6 bases). Trimming removed 1 base at V and 0 bases at J, with 10 bases between. CDR3 size: 16 residues. Germline V gives CDR1 SEHNR, CDR2 FQNEAQ (reference sequence). Using reference TRBV7-9 and TRBJ2-1 for the parts outside the CDR3, the full variable domain is DTGVSQNPRHKITKRGQNVTFRCDPISEHNRLYWYRQTLGQGPEFLTYFQNEAQLEKSRLLSDRFSAERPKGSFSTLEIQRTEQGDSAMYLCASSLGRGTSYNEQFFGPGTRLTVL.

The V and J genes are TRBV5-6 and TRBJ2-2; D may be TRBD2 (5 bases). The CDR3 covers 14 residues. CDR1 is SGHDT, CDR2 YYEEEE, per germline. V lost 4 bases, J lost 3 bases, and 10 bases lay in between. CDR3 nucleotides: TGTGCCAGCAGCCCCGGGATTTACACCGGGGAGCTGTTTTTT. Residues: CASSPGIYTGELFF.

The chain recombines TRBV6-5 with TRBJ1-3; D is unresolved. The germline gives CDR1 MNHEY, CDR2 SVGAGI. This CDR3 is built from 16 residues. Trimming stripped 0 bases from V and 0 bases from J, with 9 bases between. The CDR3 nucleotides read TGTGCCAGCAGTTACTCTATGGCAGACTCTGGAAACACCATATATTTT. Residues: CASSYSMADSGNTIYF.

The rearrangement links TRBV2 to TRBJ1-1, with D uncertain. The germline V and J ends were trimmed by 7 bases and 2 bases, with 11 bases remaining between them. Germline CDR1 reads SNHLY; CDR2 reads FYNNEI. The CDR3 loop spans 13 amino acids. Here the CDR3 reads CASTARPNTEAFF. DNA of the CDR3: TGTGCCAGCACGGCCAGGCCAAACACTGAAGCTTTCTTT. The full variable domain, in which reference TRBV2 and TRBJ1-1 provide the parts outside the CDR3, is EPEVTQTPSHQVTQMGQEVILRCVPISNHLYFYWYRQILGQKVEFLVSFYNNEISEKSEIFDDQFSVERPDGSNFTLKIRSTKLEDSAMYFCASTARPNTEAFFGQGTRLTVV.

CDR3 nucleotide sequence: TGTGCCAGCAGTGAAGTAGCGGGGGGGGTGAATGAGCAGTTCTTC. It codes for CASSEVAGGVNEQFF. The J gene is TRBJ2-1, the V gene TRBV6-4, with 11 bases aligning to TRBD2. CDR3 size: 15 residues. Unmatched junction bases numbered 5, after V lost 3 bases and J lost 7 bases. Germline CDR1 MRHNA, CDR2 SNTAGT.

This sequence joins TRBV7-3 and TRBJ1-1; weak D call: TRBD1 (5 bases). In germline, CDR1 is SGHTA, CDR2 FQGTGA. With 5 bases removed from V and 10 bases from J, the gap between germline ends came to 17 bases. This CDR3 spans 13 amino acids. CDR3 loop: CASSPGQGGVAFF. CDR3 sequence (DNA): TGTGCCAGCAGCCCTGGGCAGGGCGGGGTAGCTTTCTTT.

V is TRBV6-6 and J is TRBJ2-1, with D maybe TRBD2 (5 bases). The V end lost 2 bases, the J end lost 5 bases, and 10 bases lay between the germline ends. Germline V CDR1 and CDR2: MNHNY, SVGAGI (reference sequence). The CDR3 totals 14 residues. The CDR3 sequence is CASSYVLRDNEQFF. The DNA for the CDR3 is TGTGCCAGCAGTTACGTCCTGCGGGACAATGAGCAGTTCTTC.

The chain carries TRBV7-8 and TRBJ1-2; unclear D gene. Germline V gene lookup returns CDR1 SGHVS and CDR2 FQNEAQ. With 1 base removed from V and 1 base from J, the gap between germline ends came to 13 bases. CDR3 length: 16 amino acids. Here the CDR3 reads CASSLGAAGNNYGYTF. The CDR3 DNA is TGTGCCAGCAGCTTAGGGGCCGCCGGGAATAACTATGGCTACACCTTC.

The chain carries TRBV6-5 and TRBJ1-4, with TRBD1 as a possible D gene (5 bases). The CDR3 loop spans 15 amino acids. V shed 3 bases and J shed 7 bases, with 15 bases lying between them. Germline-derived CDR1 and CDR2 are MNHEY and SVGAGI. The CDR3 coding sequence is TGTGCCAGCAGTTATGCGTCGGCCGGGGGTGAAAAACTGTTTTTT. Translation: CASSYASAGGEKLFF.

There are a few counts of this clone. The DNA of the CDR3 is TGTGCCAGCAGCTTGGTAGCGGGCGCGGACACCGGGGAGCTGTTTTTT. It translates to CASSLVAGADTGELFF. The V gene is TRBV5-6, the J gene TRBJ2-2; the match to TRBD2 covers 7 bases. CDR3 length: 16 residues. V was pared by 0 bases and J by 3 bases, with 5 bases of the junction left unmatched. In germline, CDR1 is SGHDT, CDR2 YYEEEE.

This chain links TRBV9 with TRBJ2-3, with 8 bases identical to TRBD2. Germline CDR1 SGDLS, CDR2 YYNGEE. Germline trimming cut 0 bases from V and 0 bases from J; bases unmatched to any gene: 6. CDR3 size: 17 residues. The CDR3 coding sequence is TGTGCCAGCAGCGTAGCGGGGGGGGACTGGAGCACAGATACGCAGTATTTT. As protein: CASSVAGGDWSTDTQYF.

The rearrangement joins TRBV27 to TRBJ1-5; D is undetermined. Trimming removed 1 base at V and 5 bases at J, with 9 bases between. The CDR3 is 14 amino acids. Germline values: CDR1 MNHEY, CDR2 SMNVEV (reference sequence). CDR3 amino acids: CASSLLGRDQPQHF. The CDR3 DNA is TGTGCCAGCAGTTTATTAGGTCGGGATCAGCCCCAGCATTTT.

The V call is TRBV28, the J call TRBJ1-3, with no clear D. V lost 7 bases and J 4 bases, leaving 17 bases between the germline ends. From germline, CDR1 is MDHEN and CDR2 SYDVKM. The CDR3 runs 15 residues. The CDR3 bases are TGTGCCAGCAATCAGGCCTCAAGCTGGGGAAACACCATATATTTT. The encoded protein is CASNQASSWGNTIYF.

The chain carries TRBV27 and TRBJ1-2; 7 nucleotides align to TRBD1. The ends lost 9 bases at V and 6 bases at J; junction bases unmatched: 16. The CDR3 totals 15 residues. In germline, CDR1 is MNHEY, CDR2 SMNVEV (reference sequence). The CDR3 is CASGQGQGVIHGYTF. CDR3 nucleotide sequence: TGTGCCAGTGGGCAAGGTCAGGGGGTAATCCATGGCTACACCTTC.

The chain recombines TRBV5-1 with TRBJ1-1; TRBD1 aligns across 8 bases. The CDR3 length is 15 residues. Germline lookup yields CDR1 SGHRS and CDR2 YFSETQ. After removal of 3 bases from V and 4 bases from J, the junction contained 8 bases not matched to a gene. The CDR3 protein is CASSSAGGATTEAFF. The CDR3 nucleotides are TGCGCCAGCAGCTCCGCAGGGGGCGCGACCACTGAAGCTTTCTTT.